This T cell receptor beta chain was retrieved from a study of vaccination effects on CD4 cells after COVID-19. Overall study: Of the BNT162b2 and mRNA-1273 vaccines, participants received two doses of one or the other.

The length of the CDR3 is 14 residues. Trimming cost V 3 bases and J 7 bases, with 17 bases left between them. Germline V lookup: CDR1 SGHKS, CDR2 YYEKEE (reference sequence). In the ViraFEST assay, antigen-specific CD4+ clonotypes were identified by expansion after peptide-pool stimulation. Culture proceeded for approximately 10 days, and CD4+ T cells were then isolated. People in the vaccine group had not been infected with SARS-CoV-2 before, and their nucleocapsid antibodies were negative. A density of approximately 2.2 million PBMC per well was used; these cells were cultured with 10 IU/ml IL-2 and roughly 10 ug/ml peptides. TCRdb's table, derived via immunoSEQ multiplex PCR, lists solely in-frame clones and lacks some. This sample yields 60,000 to 65,000 clones, of which over 70% are seen a single time; over 3.5% belongs to the top ten. About this clone: As yet, its antigen is unknown.

The sequencing used CD4+ T cells from PBMCs cultured with HCoV-OC43 spike peptides, collected before COVID-19 vaccination. Subset in this sample: HCoV-OC43 spike overlapping peptide pool stimulation. The genes are TRBV5-5 and TRBJ2-7; D might be TRBD1 or TRBD2, each matching 5 bases. The receptor was derived from a human donor who received a COVID-19 vaccine. The CDR3 reads CASSSGPRTGEQYV. In nucleotides, the CDR3 is TGTGCCAGCAGCTCGGGACCCCGAACGGGGGAGCAGTACGTC.